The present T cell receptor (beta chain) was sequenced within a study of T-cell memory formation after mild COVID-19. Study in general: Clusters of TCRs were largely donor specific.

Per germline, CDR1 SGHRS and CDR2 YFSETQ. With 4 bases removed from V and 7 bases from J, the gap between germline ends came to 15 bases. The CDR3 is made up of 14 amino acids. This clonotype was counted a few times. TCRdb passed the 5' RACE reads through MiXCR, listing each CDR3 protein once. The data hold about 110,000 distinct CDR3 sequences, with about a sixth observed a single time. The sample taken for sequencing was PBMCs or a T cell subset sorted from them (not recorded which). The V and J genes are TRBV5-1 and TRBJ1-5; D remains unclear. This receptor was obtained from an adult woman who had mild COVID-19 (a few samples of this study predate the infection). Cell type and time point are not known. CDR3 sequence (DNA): TGCGCCAGCAGCCCGGACCAAGGGTCGCAGCCCCAGCATTTT. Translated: CASSPDQGSQPQHF.